The 27 T cell receptor beta chains below were found in one sample sequenced in a study of a mutant IDH1 vaccine in newly diagnosed glioma (dated by TCRdb to the early 2020s). The library was built by means of the immunoSEQ multiplex PCR assay. TCRdb mirrors the immuneACCESS table, restricted to in-frame sequences. Some clones are absent from its copies; in checked studies, under half trace to an unresolved V gene, and the reason for the others is unknown. A total of tens of thousands of clones appear in this sample, roughly three quarters of them only once. Around 8.4% of the sample goes to the ten largest clones. The label giving this sample's time point can be read as: week 23, last vaccination. Each vaccine dose, consisting of 300 ug of a 20-mer mutant IDH1 peptide in Montanide, was administered subcutaneously with topical imiquimod. Their target antigens are unknown. The source was PBMCs, collected from a glioma patient whose treatment included an IDH1 peptide vaccine. The receptors were sampled from a woman in her thirties or forties with glioma. Some clones in this sample may be carry-over from other donors' samples.

The chain links TRBV11-1 to TRBJ2-7; 9 bases align to TRBD1. CDR3 length equals 15 residues. Trimming cost V 5 bases and J 4 bases; bases outside gene matches: 9. CDR1 and CDR2 (germline): SGHAT, FQDESV (reference sequence). Here the CDR3 reads CASSHMDRGGYEQYF. The CDR3 DNA sequence: TGTGCCAGCAGCCATATGGACAGGGGTGGGTACGAGCAGTACTTC.

V is TRBV6-1 and J is TRBJ2-7; TRBD1 might be the D (7 bases). With 2 bases removed from V and 3 bases from J, the gap between germline ends came to 14 bases. The germline gives CDR1 MNHNS, CDR2 SASEGT. The CDR3 runs to 15 residues. CDR3 sequence reads: CASSESAGQSYEQYF. The CDR3 DNA reads as TGTGCCAGCAGTGAATCCGCGGGACAGAGCTACGAGCAGTACTTC.

CDR3 sequence (DNA): TGCGCCAGCAGCCACCGAGGGACTAGCGGGTCGAATGAGCAGTTCTTC. This encodes CASSHRGTSGSNEQFF. The chain recombines TRBV4-1 with TRBJ2-1, with 12 positions matching TRBD2. There are 16 residues in the CDR3. Germline-derived CDR1 and CDR2 are MGHRA and YSYEKL. V shed 3 bases, J shed 7 bases, and the junction held 7 bases outside the gene matches.

This rearrangement joins TRBV7-9 to TRBJ2-7; tentative D call: TRBD2 (6 bases). Germline loops: CDR1 SEHNR, CDR2 FQNEAQ (reference sequence). The CDR3 has 16 amino acids. Trimming pared 1 base from V and 5 bases from J, leaving 18 bases between. CDR3: CASSLEGGVPGDEQYF. DNA for the CDR3: TGTGCCAGCAGCTTAGAAGGAGGGGTCCCCGGGGACGAGCAGTACTTC.

This chain joins TRBV28 and TRBJ1-1; 9 nucleotides align to TRBD1. Trimming cost V 3 bases and J 0 bases; bases outside gene matches: 2. This CDR3 is 15 amino acids long. Germline V CDR1 and CDR2: MDHEN, SYDVKM. CDR3: CASSFTGGLNTEAFF. The CDR3 region has the DNA TGTGCCAGCAGTTTTACAGGGGGCTTGAACACTGAAGCTTTCTTT.

The count of this clone is one. This rearrangement joins TRBV19 to TRBJ2-2, with D possibly being TRBD1 (5 bases). The CDR3 is made up of 15 amino acids. The V gene's germline CDR1 is LNHDA and CDR2 SQIVND (reference sequence). The germline V and J ends were trimmed by 3 bases and 1 base, with 9 bases remaining between them. CDR3 bases: TGTGCCAGTAGTATCAGGGTTTTGAACACCGGGGAGCTGTTTTTT. Translating gives CASSIRVLNTGELFF.

This clone was found once. The chain recombines TRBV10-3 with TRBJ2-7, with D perhaps matching TRBD2 (6 bases). Germline-derived CDR1 and CDR2 are ENHRY and SYGVKD. There are 14 residues in the CDR3. Deletions cut 3 bases from V and 2 bases from J, with 11 bases between. The CDR3 spells CAISELAATYEQYF. The CDR3 coding sequence is TGTGCCATCAGTGAACTAGCTGCAACCTACGAGCAGTACTTC.

This clone was picked up one time. V and J are TRBV5-1 and TRBJ1-2; 8 nucleotides agree with TRBD1. The CDR3 is 13 residues long. After removal of 6 bases from V and 4 bases from J, the junction contained 5 bases not matched to a gene. Per germline, CDR1 SGHRS and CDR2 YFSETQ. The CDR3 sequence: CASNPGQGYGYTF. The CDR3 nucleotides read TGCGCCAGCAACCCCGGACAGGGCTATGGCTACACCTTC.

This chain joins TRBV6-4 and TRBJ2-3, with D perhaps TRBD1 or TRBD2 (6 bases each). Per germline, CDR1 MRHNA and CDR2 SNTAGT. This CDR3 comprises 16 residues. Deletions cut 2 bases from V and 6 bases from J, with 18 bases between. The CDR3 bases are TGTGCCAGCAGTGACCAAGGGACTCTGGGGGGCGATACGCAGTATTTT. It codes for CASSDQGTLGGDTQYF.

The chain links TRBV19 to TRBJ2-7; possible D gene TRBD1, 6 bases. The CDR3 has 12 residues. V was pared by 10 bases and J by 1 base, with 11 bases between. Germline V CDR1 and CDR2: LNHDA, SQIVND (reference sequence). CDR3 in DNA: TGTGCCACCTCAGGGGAGTCCTACGAGCAGTACTTC. Protein: CATSGESYEQYF.

The gene calls are TRBV29-1 and TRBJ2-7; D gene unclear. CDR1 is SQVTM and CDR2 is ANQGSEA in the germline V gene. V was trimmed by 5 bases and J by 3 bases, leaving 8 bases between them. The CDR3 sequence is 11 residues long. The CDR3 nucleotides are TGCAGCGTTCAGGCTAGCTACGAGCAGTACTTC. It encodes CSVQASYEQYF.

This clone was seen once. The J gene is TRBJ1-5, the V gene TRBV1. TRBV1 is a listed pseudogene. CDR3 size: 14 residues. The CDR3 bases are TGCACCAGCAGCGGGGGTTGCTCTAATCAGCCCCAGCATTTT. It is translated as CTSSGGCSNQPQHF.

This clone appeared a single time. This chain connects TRBV18 to TRBJ2-7; TRBD2 aligns across 11 bases. The CDR3 sequence is 16 residues long. V gave up 6 bases and J gave up 6 bases; unmatched junction bases: 13. From germline, CDR1 is KGHSH and CDR2 LQKENI. CDR3 nucleotide sequence: TGTGCCAGCTCGACCCTAGCGGGGGGACTCCCGGTCGAGCAGTACTTC. It codes for CASSTLAGGLPVEQYF.

The CDR3 DNA reads TGCAGCACCAACGGGACGCCGACGGGCTACACCTTC. Translating gives CSTNGTPTGYTF. The chain uses TRBV29-1 and TRBJ1-2; perhaps TRBD1 as D (5 bases). This CDR3 spans 12 amino acids. V was pared by 8 bases and J by 8 bases, with 18 bases between. The germline V gene encodes CDR1 SQVTM and CDR2 ANQGSEA.

The V call is TRBV2, the J call TRBJ2-1; 11 bases match TRBD2. Unmatched junction bases numbered 12, after V lost 7 bases and J lost 7 bases. The germline V gene encodes CDR1 SNHLY and CDR2 FYNNEI. The CDR3 sequence is 16 residues long. CDR3 region: CASKTIAGGAENEQFF. The DNA of the CDR3 is TGTGCCAGCAAGACCATAGCGGGGGGGGCCGAGAATGAGCAGTTCTTC.

The rearrangement joins TRBV4-3 to TRBJ2-7, with 9 nucleotides matching TRBD2. The CDR3 length is 14 residues. Trimming took 1 base from V and 6 from J; bases not matched to a gene: 4. In germline, CDR1 is LGHNA, CDR2 YSLEER. Here the CDR3 reads CASSQASGIGEQYF. The DNA for the CDR3 is TGCGCCAGCAGCCAAGCTAGCGGGATCGGCGAGCAGTACTTC.

This clone occurred a few times. The CDR3 nucleotides read TGTGCCAGCAGCTCCCAGGTGAACACTGAAGCTTTCTTT. Amino acid sequence: CASSSQVNTEAFF. This rearrangement joins TRBV5-8 to TRBJ1-1; D is ambiguous. The germline V and J ends were trimmed by 3 bases and 0 bases, with 6 bases remaining between them. The V gene's germline CDR1 is SGHTS and CDR2 YDEGEE. This CDR3 spans 13 amino acids.

This chain links TRBV9 with TRBJ2-5, with 8 bases matching TRBD1. This CDR3 spans 16 amino acids. In germline, CDR1 is SGDLS, CDR2 YYNGEE. Losses at the gene ends were 0 bases for V and 2 bases for J; bases not matched to a gene: 6. The CDR3 DNA sequence: TGTGCCAGCAGCGTAGCTACCCGGACAGGGCAAGAGACCCAGTACTTC. It codes for CASSVATRTGQETQYF.

The J gene is TRBJ1-6, the V gene TRBV6-5; D is uncertain. The germline V gene encodes CDR1 MNHEY and CDR2 SVGAGI. Trimming cost V 8 bases and J 7 bases, with 18 bases left between them. The CDR3 has 15 amino acids. The CDR3 sequence: CASRPQSGWNSPLHF. For the CDR3, the DNA is TGTGCCAGCCGGCCCCAATCGGGATGGAATTCACCCCTCCACTTT.

This rearrangement joins TRBV30 to TRBJ2-5, with D possibly being TRBD1 (5 bases). Looked up from germline, CDR1 is GTSNPN and CDR2 is SVGIG (reference sequence). The ends were cut back, 4 bases at V and 8 bases at J, with 17 bases in the middle. This CDR3 spans 13 amino acids. CDR3 residues: CAWTGPHLNTQYF. DNA for the CDR3: TGTGCCTGGACAGGGCCCCATTTAAATACCCAGTACTTC.

The chain has TRBV4-1 and TRBJ2-3; tentatively, D is TRBD2 (5 bases). The germline V and J ends were trimmed by 0 bases and 5 bases, with 15 bases remaining between them. CDR3 length equals 16 residues. In germline, CDR1 is MGHRA, CDR2 YSYEKL. The CDR3 nucleotides are TGCGCCAGCAGCCAAGATGCGAGGGCCCGGGGAGATACGCAGTATTTT. Residues: CASSQDARARGDTQYF.

This clone was counted a few times. V gene TRBV4-3 combines with J gene TRBJ2-3; 8 bases line up with TRBD1. CDR1 and CDR2 (germline): LGHNA, YSLEER. V dropped 4 bases and J dropped 5; count of bases not matched to a gene: 8. CDR3 length equals 15 residues. CDR3 loop: CASSRGQGNGDTQYF. The CDR3 DNA follows: TGCGCCAGCAGCCGCGGACAGGGCAACGGAGATACGCAGTATTTT.

This clone came up a few times. The genes are TRBV5-4 and TRBJ1-1, with D perhaps matching TRBD1 (6 bases). The germline V gene has CDR1 SGHNT and CDR2 YYREEE (reference sequence). The CDR3 is 14 amino acids. V was clipped by 4 bases and J by 1 base, with 11 bases between them. The CDR3 reads CASSPAGENTEAFF. CDR3 DNA sequence: TGTGCCAGCAGCCCGGCAGGGGAGAACACTGAAGCTTTCTTT.

The rearrangement uses TRBV30 and TRBJ1-2; D gene uncertain. The germline gives CDR1 GTSNPN, CDR2 SVGIG (reference sequence). This CDR3 comprises 12 residues. V lost 3 bases to trimming and J lost 4 bases, with 9 bases between them. The CDR3, as DNA: TGTGCCTGGAGCGCTGGAGGCTATGGCTACACCTTC. This sequence encodes CAWSAGGYGYTF.

This clone was recorded a few times. V and J are TRBV5-6 and TRBJ2-5; 8 bases are a match to TRBD1. The CDR3 length is 15 residues. The germline CDR1 and CDR2 sequences are SGHDT and YYEEEE. Losses at the gene ends were 0 bases for V and 3 bases for J; bases not matched to a gene: 4. CDR3 residues: CASSLARQGKETQYF. DNA for the CDR3: TGTGCCAGCAGCTTGGCCCGACAGGGGAAAGAGACCCAGTACTTC.

This clone was detected once. The genes are TRBV5-4 and TRBJ1-1, with no clear D. The CDR3 length is 14 residues. Germline V lookup: CDR1 SGHNT, CDR2 YYREEE (reference sequence). V was clipped by 1 base and J by 6 bases, with 13 bases between them. CDR3 loop: CASSLNVGSAEAFF. The CDR3 DNA sequence: TGTGCCAGCAGCTTGAATGTGGGGAGCGCTGAAGCTTTCTTT.

In nucleotides, the CDR3 is TGTGCCACCAGCAGAGATCGAGGCGACGGCTCACCCCTCCACTTT. Its protein is CATSRDRGDGSPLHF. The chain combines TRBV15 with TRBJ1-6; D is uncertain. CDR3 length equals 15 residues. The V gene lost 0 bases and the J gene lost 10 bases, with 13 bases spanning the gap. Germline lookup yields CDR1 LNHNV and CDR2 YYDKDF (reference sequence).